The source of this T cell receptor beta chain is a study of cytomegalovirus exposure and HLA in healthy donors. Study-wide results and limits: There were a few CMV-associated chains whose specificity for CMV antigens was confirmed in vitro. Association with HLA alleles at 0.05 false discovery rate was found for 16,951 TCR beta sequences in a later analysis. Many donors carried some public TCRs, although rarity characterized most TCR sequences.

PCR employed 60 Vbeta and 13 Jbeta primers. Generated by immunoSEQ multiplex PCR, the TCRdb table keeps only in-frame clones and is missing some. The specimen's table records roughly 78,000 clones. For this clone: Its target is unknown.

The germline V gene encodes CDR1 SGHTS and CDR2 YDEGEE. Trimming removed 1 base at V and 7 bases at J, with 12 bases between. The CDR3 consists of 14 residues. This chain joins TRBV5-8 and TRBJ1-5, with a tentative D call TRBD1 (5 bases). The source is a man in his forties in good health and CMV-seronegative. Sequenced material: PBMCs. CDR3 sequence: CASSLFQGGQPQHF. In nucleotides, the CDR3 is TGTGCCAGCAGCTTGTTTCAGGGAGGACAGCCCCAGCATTTT.